The next 15 T cell receptor beta chains were all read from a single sample in a study of graft-versus-host responses after intestinal transplantation. This table comes from immunoSEQ multiplex PCR, and its TCRdb copy is limited to in-frame clones, with some not included. The repertoire includes approximately 130,000 clones, about 92% of them detected once, and roughly 0.17% sits in the top ten. These receptors have no known antigen. Source: unstimulated CD4+ T cells sorted from spleen or lymph node cells, taken before intestinal transplant. Every receptor here comes from a human donor who received an intestinal transplant.

This chain joins TRBV5-1 and TRBJ2-1; no definite D call. This CDR3 has 14 residues. The germline gives CDR1 SGHRS, CDR2 YFSETQ. V lost 0 bases, J lost 3 bases, and 7 bases lay in between. The CDR3 reads CASSLGQSYNEQFF. The CDR3 bases are TGCGCCAGCAGCTTGGGGCAGAGCTACAATGAGCAGTTCTTC. The variable domain in full, with the rest retrieved from reference TRBV5-1 and TRBJ2-1, is KAGVTQTPRYLIKTRGQQVTLSCSPISGHRSVSWYQQTPGQGLQFLFEYFSETQRNKGNFPGRFSGRQFSNSRSEMNVSTLELGDSALYLCASSLGQSYNEQFFGPGTRLTVL.

J is TRBJ1-5 and V is TRBV29-1; D unclear. Trimming left V 4 bases short and J 2 bases short, with 12 bases between. Looked up from germline, CDR1 is SQVTM and CDR2 is ANQGSEA. The CDR3 runs to 14 residues. Written as DNA, the CDR3 is TGCAGCGTTGGAGGGCAATCGGGCAATCAGCCCCAGCATTTT. This gives the protein CSVGGQSGNQPQHF.

The chain carries TRBV6-5 and TRBJ2-5, with D perhaps matching TRBD2 (5 bases). V lost 5 bases and J 4 bases, leaving 11 bases between the germline ends. Germline assignment: CDR1 MNHEY and CDR2 SVGAGI. CDR3 size: 13 residues. The CDR3 is CASSASGLETQYF. CDR3 nucleotides: TGTGCCAGCAGTGCCTCGGGGTTAGAGACCCAGTACTTC.

As concerns this clone: The junction does not match germline at one end; this may be a read error. This chain links TRBV5-6 with TRBJ1-3; no clear D. The CDR3 sequence is 14 residues long. The V gene's germline CDR1 is SGHDT and CDR2 YYEEEE. CDR3 in DNA: TGTGCCACTACCTACTATCTCTCTGAAAACACCATATATTTT. Encoded protein: CATTYYLSENTIYF.

This clone was seen only once. The chain employs TRBV4-1 and TRBJ1-4; 8 bases are a match to TRBD1. V lost 0 bases and J lost 8; bases outside the gene matches: 5. The CDR3 consists of 15 residues. CDR1 and CDR2 (germline): MGHRA, YSYEKL. The DNA of the CDR3 is TGCGCCAGCAGCCAAGATGGACAGGGTGGGGAAAAACTGTTTTTT. Protein sequence: CASSQDGQGGEKLFF.

The chain recombines TRBV9 with TRBJ2-5; D possibly matches TRBD1 or TRBD2 (6 bases each). This CDR3 has 15 residues. Germline CDR1 SGDLS, CDR2 YYNGEE. V lost 3 bases, J lost 5 bases, and 17 bases lay in between. CDR3 DNA sequence: TGTGCCAGCAGCGCAGAGGTAGGGGGGTGGGAGACCCAGTACTTC. This encodes CASSAEVGGWETQYF. Full variable domain (outside the CDR3, taken from reference TRBV9 and TRBJ2-5): DSGVTQTPKHLITATGQRVTLRCSPRSGDLSVYWYQQSLDQGLQFLIQYYNGEERAKGNILERFSAQQFPDLHSELNLSSLELGDSALYFCASSAEVGGWETQYFGPGTRLLVL.

This clone was detected only a few times. This chain links TRBV5-6 with TRBJ1-1; D ambiguous. Trimming took off 3 bases at V and 7 bases at J, with 7 bases between the two ends. This CDR3 is 11 amino acids long. Germline assignment: CDR1 SGHDT and CDR2 YYEEEE. The CDR3 sequence is CASSSTDEAFF. For the CDR3, the DNA is TGTGCCAGCAGCTCGACTGATGAAGCTTTCTTT.

The genes are TRBV5-6 and TRBJ2-1, with 9 bases identical to TRBD2. J lost 10 bases, V lost 5 bases, and 4 bases had no gene match. The CDR3 loop spans 12 amino acids. Germline V gives CDR1 SGHDT, CDR2 YYEEEE. The CDR3 nucleotides read TGTGCCAGCAGAGCGGGGGGATACGAGCAGTTCTTC. This gives the protein CASRAGGYEQFF.

Only one count was recorded for this clone. The chain couples TRBV5-1 to TRBJ1-4; 7 positions match TRBD1. The CDR3 is made up of 12 amino acids. CDR1 and CDR2 (germline): SGHRS, YFSETQ. V lost 4 bases to trimming and J lost 8 bases; unmatched junction nucleotides: 2. CDR3 residues: CASSVQGEKLFF. The CDR3 DNA follows: TGCGCCAGCAGCGTACAGGGGGAAAAACTGTTTTTT.

The J gene is TRBJ1-2, the V gene TRBV5-6; no reliable D call. V lost 0 bases, J lost 5 bases, and 8 bases lay in between. Germline V gene lookup returns CDR1 SGHDT and CDR2 YYEEEE. This CDR3 is 13 amino acids long. The CDR3 protein is CASSLEAEYGYTF. The CDR3 DNA reads TGTGCCAGCAGCTTGGAGGCGGAGTATGGCTACACCTTC.

This rearrangement joins TRBV6-5 to TRBJ1-1, with D possibly being TRBD1 (6 bases). CDR1 MNHEY and CDR2 SVGAGI come from the germline V gene. This CDR3 has 14 residues. Trimming stripped 6 bases from V and 4 bases from J, with 15 bases between. CDR3: CASRATGQATEAFF. CDR3 nucleotides: TGTGCCAGCAGAGCTACAGGGCAGGCCACTGAAGCTTTCTTT.

This chain links TRBV28 with TRBJ2-7; 10 bases are shared with TRBD2. This CDR3 comprises 14 residues. Germline V gene lookup returns CDR1 MDHEN and CDR2 SYDVKM. Germline trimming cut 7 bases from V and 8 bases from J; bases unmatched to any gene: 11. The CDR3 reads CASTTSGEYLKQYF. DNA of the CDR3: TGTGCCAGCACCACTAGCGGGGAATATCTAAAGCAGTACTTC.

V usage is TRBV18 and J usage is TRBJ1-4, with 10 bases identical to TRBD1. V lost 6 bases, J lost 8 bases, and 6 bases stayed unmatched. This CDR3 is built from 14 residues. Germline V gives CDR1 KGHSH, CDR2 LQKENI. In DNA form, the CDR3 reads TGTGCCAGCTCTTATGGGACAGGGGAAGAAAAACTGTTTTTT. This encodes CASSYGTGEEKLFF.

The V gene is TRBV7-2, the J gene TRBJ2-1, with TRBD2 identical over 8 bases. From germline, CDR1 is SGHTA and CDR2 FQGNSA. The J segment lost 9 bases and the V segment lost 5 bases, leaving 15 bases of the junction unmatched. CDR3 length: 16 residues. The CDR3 DNA sequence: TGTGCCAGCAGCCCCATGGGGACTAGAGTACCGGGTGAGCAGTTCTTC. It translates to CASSPMGTRVPGEQFF.

The chain links TRBV7-6 to TRBJ2-1, with D possibly being TRBD1 (6 bases). This CDR3 spans 14 amino acids. V shed 5 bases and J shed 2 bases, with 10 bases lying between them. Germline V CDR1 and CDR2: SGHVS, FNYEAQ. CDR3 nucleotides: TGTGCCAGCAGCCTCAGGGGTCCCTACAATGAGCAGTTCTTC. Translation: CASSLRGPYNEQFF. The entire variable domain, with the rest obtained from reference TRBV7-6 and TRBJ2-1, is as follows: GAGVSQSPRYKVTKRGQDVALRCDPISGHVSLYWYRQALGQGPEFLTYFNYEAQQDKSGLPNDRFSAERPEGSISTLTIQRTEQRDSAMYRCASSLRGPYNEQFFGPGTRLTVL.